Presented here are 18 T cell receptor beta chains from one specimen sequenced in a study of cytomegalovirus exposure and HLA in healthy donors. Primers: 60 Vbeta forward and 13 Jbeta reverse. Using immunoSEQ multiplex PCR, the repertoire was profiled, and TCRdb retains in-frame clones only, with some absent. Among under 55,000 clones, around 80% were seen once, and the ten largest hold 8.1%. Input material: PBMCs. The source is a man aged 30 to 39 in good health and CMV-seropositive.

This sequence joins TRBV9 and TRBJ2-7; D gene unclear. Looked up from germline, CDR1 is SGDLS and CDR2 is YYNGEE. The CDR3 spans 14 residues. With 0 bases removed from V and 2 bases from J, the gap between germline ends came to 9 bases. CDR3 sequence reads: CASSVGGQTYEQYF. The DNA for the CDR3 is TGTGCCAGCAGCGTAGGTGGCCAGACCTACGAGCAGTACTTC. The complete variable domain, with remaining parts taken from reference TRBV9 and TRBJ2-7, reads DSGVTQTPKHLITATGQRVTLRCSPRSGDLSVYWYQQSLDQGLQFLIQYYNGEERAKGNILERFSAQQFPDLHSELNLSSLELGDSALYFCASSVGGQTYEQYFGPGTRLTVT.

The rearrangement uses TRBV4-1 and TRBJ1-5, with 7 bases that match TRBD1. The CDR3 has 17 residues. CDR1 is MGHRA and CDR2 is YSYEKL in the germline V gene. V trimming: 1 base; J trimming: 1 base; junction bases outside the gene matches: 7. CDR3 nucleotide sequence: TGCGCCAGCAGCCAAGGGTCGCAGGGGGTCAGCAATCAGCCCCAGCATTTT. Residues: CASSQGSQGVSNQPQHF.

The chain joins TRBV19 to TRBJ2-6, with a possible D match to TRBD2 (6 bases). The V end was cut by 3 bases, the J end by 0 bases, with 6 bases between. The CDR3 has 15 residues. Per germline, CDR1 LNHDA and CDR2 SQIVND (reference sequence). CDR3 nucleotide sequence: TGTGCCAGTAGTATCGGGGGCTCTGGGGCCAACGTCCTGACTTTC. Its protein product is CASSIGGSGANVLTF. Filled out from reference TRBV19 and TRBJ2-6, the complete variable domain reads DGGITQSPKYLFRKEGQNVTLSCEQNLNHDAMYWYRQDPGQGLRLIYYSQIVNDFQKGDIAEGYSVSREKKESFPLTVTSAQKNPTAFYLCASSIGGSGANVLTFGAGSRLTVL.

This chain connects TRBV6-6 to TRBJ2-7; a possible D gene is TRBD2 (7 bases). CDR1 and CDR2 (germline): MNHNY, SVGAGI (reference sequence). Trimming cost V 8 bases and J 1 base, with 12 bases left between them. The length of the CDR3 is 13 residues. Here the CDR3 reads CASLGGQSYEQYF. For the CDR3, the DNA is TGTGCCAGCCTCGGGGGGCAGTCCTACGAGCAGTACTTC.

The chain joins TRBV10-3 to TRBJ2-3, with no clear D. The CDR3 runs to 18 residues. V shed 0 bases and J shed 1 base, with 17 bases lying between them. Germline V gene sequence: CDR1 ENHRY, CDR2 SYGVKD. The CDR3 DNA reads as TGTGCCATCAGTGAGTCGAAGAGCAGCCACTACCGCACAGATACGCAGTATTTT. It specifies CAISESKSSHYRTDTQYF.

The gene calls are TRBV11-2 and TRBJ1-1, with 7 nucleotides matching TRBD1. CDR1 is SGHAT, CDR2 FQNNGV, per germline. V gave up 5 bases and J gave up 1 base; unmatched junction bases: 1. This CDR3 has 13 amino acids. The CDR3 loop is CASSRDRNTEAFF. The CDR3 DNA reads TGTGCCAGCAGCCGGGACAGGAACACTGAAGCTTTCTTT.

This clone was observed once. The chain couples TRBV7-2 to TRBJ2-1; 14 bases fit TRBD2. The CDR3 spans 17 residues. V was clipped by 5 bases and J by 10 bases; unmatched bases: 13. Looked up from germline, CDR1 is SGHTA and CDR2 is FQGNSA. The CDR3 here is CASSRGVTSGGVEEQFF. CDR3 DNA: TGTGCCAGCAGCCGAGGGGTGACTAGCGGGGGGGTGGAAGAGCAGTTCTTC. Full variable domain (rest looked up from reference TRBV7-2 and TRBJ2-1): GAGVSQSPSNKVTEKGKDVELRCDPISGHTALYWYRQSLGQGLEFLIYFQGNSAPDKSGLPSDRFSAERTGGSVSTLTIQRTQQEDSAVYLCASSRGVTSGGVEEQFFGPGTRLTVL.

V and J are TRBV2 and TRBJ1-5; 7 bases are a match to TRBD1. CDR1 and CDR2 from the germline V gene are SNHLY and FYNNEI. The junction had 3 bases not matched to a gene; V was cut back by 7 bases and J by 3 bases. The CDR3 covers 13 residues. In DNA, the CDR3 is TGTGCCAGCAAGGGGACAGCCAATCAGCCCCAGCATTTT. Amino acid sequence: CASKGTANQPQHF.

This clone has only one observation. The chain combines TRBV29-1 with TRBJ2-3; 8 bases align to TRBD1. With 6 bases clipped from V and 2 bases from J, the junction kept 7 bases outside the gene matches. Germline V CDR1 and CDR2: SQVTM, ANQGSEA. The CDR3 extends over 14 amino acids. The CDR3 is CSVGGQANTDTQYF. The CDR3 bases are TGCAGCGTCGGGGGACAGGCTAACACAGATACGCAGTATTTT.

With regard to this clone: A read error may produce the germline difference seen at one junction end. The V call is TRBV7-2, the J call TRBJ2-3; maybe TRBD2 (5 bases). The CDR3 extends over 16 amino acids. CDR1 is SGHTA, CDR2 FQGNSA, per germline. CDR3: CASRLGAAPRTDTQYF. CDR3 coding DNA: TGTGCCAGCAGGTTAGGAGCGGCTCCGCGCACAGATACGCAGTATTTT. Using reference TRBV7-2 and TRBJ2-3 for the parts outside the CDR3, the full variable domain is GAGVSQSPSNKVTEKGKDVELRCDPISGHTALYWYRQSLGQGLEFLIYFQGNSAPDKSGLPSDRFSAERTGGSVSTLTIQRTQQEDSAVYLCASRLGAAPRTDTQYFGPGTRLTVL.

The gene calls are TRBV9 and TRBJ2-1, with 7 bases matching TRBD2. The CDR3 extends over 16 amino acids. CDR1 SGDLS and CDR2 YYNGEE come from the germline V gene. After removal of 3 bases from V and 0 bases from J, the junction contained 6 bases not matched to a gene. CDR3 bases: TGTGCCAGCAGCGACCGCGGGGGACTCTCCTACAATGAGCAGTTCTTC. Its protein is CASSDRGGLSYNEQFF.

The chain links TRBV27 to TRBJ2-7, with D unclear. The CDR3 has 12 residues. Germline V gene sequence: CDR1 MNHEY, CDR2 SMNVEV (reference sequence). Trimming left V 6 bases short and J 5 bases short, with 11 bases between. The CDR3 DNA reads TGTGCCAGCAGCCCCTACCGAGACGAGCAGTACTTC. The encoded protein is CASSPYRDEQYF.

This clone was seen more than once but under ten times. The V call is TRBV6-5, the J call TRBJ1-5; maybe TRBD1 (5 bases). The V end lost 6 bases, the J end lost 10 bases, and 19 bases lay between the germline ends. CDR1 and CDR2 (germline): MNHEY, SVGAGI. The CDR3 has 14 amino acids. The CDR3 nucleotides are TGTGCCAGCAGCGGTGGAGGGGCCCCAGGACCCCAGCATTTT. Residues: CASSGGGAPGPQHF.

This sequence joins TRBV13 and TRBJ1-4; 8 bases map to TRBD1. The CDR3 spans 18 residues. J gave up 0 bases and V 5 bases, and 11 bases lay outside the gene matches. Germline loops: CDR1 PRHDT, CDR2 FYEKMQ (reference sequence). The CDR3 sequence is CASSTGDRLTPTNEKLFF. The CDR3 nucleotides are TGTGCCAGCAGCACCGGGGACAGGCTGACCCCAACTAATGAAAAACTGTTTTTT. The whole variable domain, remainder taken from reference TRBV13 and TRBJ1-4, is AAGVIQSPRHLIKEKRETATLKCYPIPRHDTVYWYQQGPGQDPQFLISFYEKMQSDKGSIPDRFSAQQFSDYHSELNMSSLELGDSALYFCASSTGDRLTPTNEKLFFGSGTQLSVL.

This clone was counted between two and nine times. V and J are TRBV6-5 and TRBJ2-3; the D gene is possibly TRBD2 (5 bases). V lost 6 bases to trimming and J lost 2 bases, with 12 bases between them. There are 14 residues in the CDR3. CDR1 is MNHEY, CDR2 SVGAGI, per germline. CDR3 in amino acids: CASSLTTITDTQYF. The CDR3 bases are TGTGCCAGCAGCCTGACTACTATCACAGATACGCAGTATTTT.

The chain is built from TRBV2 and TRBJ2-3, with 7 bases that match TRBD2. With V trimmed by 2 bases and J by 1 base, 0 bases remained unmatched. From germline, CDR1 is SNHLY and CDR2 FYNNEI. The CDR3 extends over 14 amino acids. CDR3: CASSESGGTDTQYF. The DNA for the CDR3 is TGTGCCAGCAGTGAAAGCGGGGGCACAGATACGCAGTATTTT. Together with reference TRBV2 and TRBJ2-3, the CDR3 gives the full variable domain: EPEVTQTPSHQVTQMGQEVILRCVPISNHLYFYWYRQILGQKVEFLVSFYNNEISEKSEIFDDQFSVERPDGSNFTLKIRSTKLEDSAMYFCASSESGGTDTQYFGPGTRLTVL.

V gene TRBV19 combines with J gene TRBJ2-3, with TRBD2 as a possible D gene (6 bases). Trimming cost V 5 bases and J 0 bases, with 15 bases left between them. CDR1 and CDR2 (germline): LNHDA, SQIVND (reference sequence). The CDR3 totals 16 residues. The CDR3 sequence is CASSALQRASTDTQYF. The CDR3 DNA reads as TGTGCCAGTAGTGCCCTGCAGCGGGCGAGCACAGATACGCAGTATTTT.

The rearrangement links TRBV6-1 to TRBJ2-5, with TRBD2 as a possible D gene (5 bases). With 5 bases removed from V and 2 bases from J, the gap between germline ends came to 15 bases. The CDR3 loop spans 15 amino acids. The V gene's germline CDR1 is MNHNS and CDR2 SASEGT. DNA for the CDR3: TGTGCCAGCAGTACTCGACATGCGGGTCAAGAGACCCAGTACTTC. This gives the protein CASSTRHAGQETQYF.